Presented here are 9 T cell receptor beta chains from one specimen sequenced in a study of T cell responses to AZD1222 COVID-19 vaccine. Profiled with immunoSEQ multiplex PCR; TCRdb holds only in-frame clones, not every one. The sample includes some 150,000 clones, approximately 90% seen only once; the top ten take roughly 3.1%. The specimen comprised peripheral blood, sampled 28 days after the second AZD1222 dose. These receptors all stem from an adult who received the AZD1222 COVID-19 vaccine.

The chain uses TRBV7-9 and TRBJ1-2, with 7 bases fitting TRBD1. V lost 5 bases and J lost 3; bases outside the gene matches: 6. The CDR3 extends over 14 amino acids. Germline V gene sequence: CDR1 SEHNR, CDR2 FQNEAQ (reference sequence). The CDR3 loop reads CASSPRGQDYGYTF. DNA for the CDR3: TGTGCCAGCAGCCCTAGGGGGCAGGACTATGGCTACACCTTC. Complete variable domain (other parts from reference TRBV7-9 and TRBJ1-2): DTGVSQNPRHKITKRGQNVTFRCDPISEHNRLYWYRQTLGQGPEFLTYFQNEAQLEKSRLLSDRFSAERPKGSFSTLEIQRTEQGDSAMYLCASSPRGQDYGYTFGSGTRLTVV.

The genes are TRBV27 and TRBJ2-7; D is perhaps TRBD1 (6 bases). V lost 4 bases and J 2 bases, leaving 12 bases between the germline ends. CDR3 length: 14 amino acids. Germline loops: CDR1 MNHEY, CDR2 SMNVEV (reference sequence). Here the CDR3 reads CASSSSRGPYEQYF. CDR3 coding DNA: TGTGCCAGCAGTTCCTCCAGGGGTCCCTACGAGCAGTACTTC.

The V gene is TRBV12-5, the J gene TRBJ1-2; no clear D gene. This CDR3 region has 14 residues. Germline values: CDR1 LGHNT, CDR2 FRNRAP. V lost 4 bases, J lost 6 bases, and 15 bases lay in between. Written as DNA, the CDR3 is TGTGCTAGTGGTTCGCCCTGGGAGGAGAATGGCTACACCTTC. Its protein product is CASGSPWEENGYTF.

The V call is TRBV11-2, the J call TRBJ2-7; D remains ambiguous. This CDR3 contains 14 residues. The germline V gene encodes CDR1 SGHAT and CDR2 FQNNGV. Trimming shortened V by 5 bases and J by 3 bases, and 14 bases separated the two germline ends. The CDR3 region has the DNA TGTGCCAGCAGCCCCCGGTGGGAAGACTACGAGCAGTACTTC. Its protein is CASSPRWEDYEQYF.

This chain uses TRBV5-1 with TRBJ1-2; D remains unclear. The germline V gene has CDR1 SGHRS and CDR2 YFSETQ. V was pared by 3 bases and J by 5 bases, with 14 bases between. The CDR3 has 14 amino acids. This CDR3 reads CASSSEPSAYGYTF. The CDR3 DNA follows: TGCGCCAGCAGCTCGGAACCCTCAGCGTATGGCTACACCTTC.

The V call is TRBV6-4, the J call TRBJ2-7; 7 nucleotides agree with TRBD2. After removal of 0 bases from V and 6 bases from J, the junction contained 2 bases not matched to a gene. The CDR3 consists of 13 residues. Per the germline V gene, CDR1 is MRHNA and CDR2 is SNTAGT. The CDR3 coding sequence is TGTGCCAGCAGTGACTCTCCTAGCGGCGAGCAGTACTTC. This gives the protein CASSDSPSGEQYF.

The rearrangement links TRBV6-5 to TRBJ1-2; 7 bases agree with TRBD1. The CDR3 is 16 residues long. The trim removed 2 bases at V and 2 bases at J, leaving 8 bases unmatched. From germline, CDR1 is MNHEY and CDR2 SVGAGI. The CDR3 DNA follows: TGTGCCAGCAGTTACCTGACAGGGCGTCGAAACTATGGCTACACCTTC. Translated: CASSYLTGRRNYGYTF.

This clone was detected only once. This sequence joins TRBV25-1 and TRBJ1-2, with D hard to call. The CDR3 totals 14 residues. Germline CDR1 MGHDK, CDR2 SYGVNS. V lost 2 bases and J lost 7, with 14 bases in between. Here the CDR3 reads CASSERQALSGYTF. CDR3 sequence (DNA): TGTGCCAGCAGTGAAAGGCAGGCCCTCTCTGGCTACACCTTC.

The chain couples TRBV24-1 to TRBJ2-1; possibly TRBD1 or TRBD2 for D (5 bases each). Trimming shortened V by 2 bases and J by 7 bases, and 11 bases separated the two germline ends. The CDR3 extends over 14 amino acids. Germline lookup yields CDR1 KGHDR and CDR2 SFDVKD. CDR3 loop: CATSDSGRQNEQFF. DNA for the CDR3: TGTGCCACCAGTGATTCGGGAAGACAGAATGAGCAGTTCTTC.